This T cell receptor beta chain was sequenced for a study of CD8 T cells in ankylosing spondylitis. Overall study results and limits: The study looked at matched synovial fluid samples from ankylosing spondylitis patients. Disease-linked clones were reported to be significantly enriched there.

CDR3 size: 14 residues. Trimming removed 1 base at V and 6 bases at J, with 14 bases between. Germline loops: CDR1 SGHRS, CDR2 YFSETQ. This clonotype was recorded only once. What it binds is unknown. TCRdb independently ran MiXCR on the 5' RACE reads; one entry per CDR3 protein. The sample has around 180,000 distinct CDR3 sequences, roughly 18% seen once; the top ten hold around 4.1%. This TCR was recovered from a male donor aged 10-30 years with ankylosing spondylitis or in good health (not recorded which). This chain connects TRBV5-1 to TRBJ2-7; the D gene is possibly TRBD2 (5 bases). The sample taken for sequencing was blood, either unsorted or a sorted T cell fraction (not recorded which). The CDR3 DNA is TGCGCCAGCAGCTTGTACCGGGGATCCGGCGAGCAGTACTTC. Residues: CASSLYRGSGEQYF.